A single sample gave rise to the 8 T cell receptor beta chains below, sequenced in a study of T-cell reconstitution after alpha-beta-depleted transplantation in children. Preparing the TCRbeta library involved the use of unique molecular identifiers. One entry per CDR3 protein, called by TCRdb with MiXCR from the PCR reads. Among fewer than 400,000 distinct CDR3 sequences listed, 20% to 30% were seen once. This specimen was PBMCs, mostly from graft donor cells, taken 180 days after TCRalphabeta/CD19-depleted stem cell transplant. Every receptor here comes from a male patient between 10 and 17 years old who had a stem cell transplant for acute lymphoblastic leukemia, so the T cells may come from the graft donor.

This clonotype was found a few times. A much larger clone lies one base from this, so it may be a read error. The chain combines TRBV6-1 with TRBJ2-3; the D gene could be TRBD1 or TRBD2 (5 bases each). The CDR3 has 14 amino acids. Per the germline V gene, CDR1 is MNHNS and CDR2 is SASEGT. CDR3 nucleotides: TGTGCCAGCAGTCGCCTGGGACCCACAGATATGCAGTATTTT. Translated: CASSRLGPTDMQYF.

This clonotype has a count of ten or more. V gene TRBV29-1 combines with J gene TRBJ2-1; no firm D call. This CDR3 is 12 amino acids long. The V gene's germline CDR1 is SQVTM and CDR2 ANQGSEA. V lost 7 bases and J lost 10, with 17 bases in between. The CDR3 sequence is CSAPVGWGEQFF. DNA for the CDR3: TGCAGCGCGCCGGTGGGGTGGGGAGAGCAGTTCTTC.

This clonotype was recorded many times. The chain is built from TRBV5-1 and TRBJ2-1; 8 nucleotides agree with TRBD1. The germline V gene encodes CDR1 SGHRS and CDR2 YFSETQ. CDR3 length: 15 residues. The V gene end was trimmed by 2 bases and the J gene end by 0 bases; junction bases not matched to a gene: 1. The chain's CDR3 is CASSFGQGSYNEQFF. The DNA for the CDR3 is TGCGCCAGCAGCTTCGGACAGGGCTCCTACAATGAGCAGTTCTTC.

This chain links TRBV18 with TRBJ2-5; D gene uncertain. V was clipped by 4 bases and J by 2 bases, with 8 bases between them. Germline V gene lookup returns CDR1 KGHSH and CDR2 LQKENI. CDR3 length: 13 amino acids. The CDR3 DNA reads as TGTGCCAGCTCACAGACATTGCAAGAGACCCAGTACTTC. It encodes CASSQTLQETQYF.

The J gene is TRBJ2-3, the V gene TRBV10-2; no clear D gene. From germline, CDR1 is WSHSY and CDR2 SAAADI. V lost 6 bases to trimming and J lost 3 bases, with 7 bases between them. There are 12 residues in the CDR3. CDR3 amino acids: CASSGVTDTQYF. The CDR3 DNA reads TGCGCCAGCAGCGGAGTAACAGATACGCAGTATTTT.

The sample holds a few counts of this clonotype. The chain joins TRBV3-1 to TRBJ2-7; 8 bases map to TRBD2. The length of the CDR3 is 15 residues. The trim removed 3 bases at V and 8 bases at J, leaving 12 bases unmatched. In germline, CDR1 is LGHDT, CDR2 YNNKEL (reference sequence). The CDR3 nucleotides read TGTGCCAGCAGCCATGTGCGGACTAGCATGTATCAGCAGTACTTC. This encodes CASSHVRTSMYQQYF.

In this sample, this clonotype turned up a few times. This sequence joins TRBV29-1 and TRBJ2-7; D possibly corresponds to TRBD2 (6 bases). The germline gives CDR1 SQVTM, CDR2 ANQGSEA. CDR3 length: 13 amino acids. Trimming pared 4 bases from V and 1 base from J, leaving 11 bases between. CDR3 loop: CSVGTGVSYEQYF. CDR3 DNA sequence: TGCAGCGTTGGAACGGGAGTTTCCTACGAGCAGTACTTC.

This chain connects TRBV5-1 to TRBJ2-2, with D unresolved. CDR1 and CDR2 from the germline V gene are SGHRS and YFSETQ. Trimming shortened V by 0 bases and J by 7 bases, and 13 bases separated the two germline ends. The CDR3 spans 15 residues. The CDR3 DNA sequence: TGCGCCAGCAGCTTGGAACTAAACTCTATCGGGGAGCTGTTTTTT. Its translation: CASSLELNSIGELFF.